This T cell receptor beta chain was obtained from a study of beta chain features in type 1 diabetes. TCRB transcripts that were expressed got sequenced, as all of the isolated RNA had been reverse transcribed. Sequenced by immunoSEQ multiplex PCR; TCRdb stores in-frame clones only, minus some. The sample lists about 340,000 clones; around 8.5% were seen once. General study points: TCRB CDR3s from Type 1 diabetes patients were moderately but significantly shorter in all four CD4+ subsets. Insertions were fewer and deletions more numerous at VDJ junctions in type 1 diabetes patients.

This clone was seen a few times. The antigen is not known. CD45RO/CCR7/CD25/CD127/CD95/CD27 sorting isolated CD4+ naive, central memory, regulatory and stem cell-like memory cells. Purities in excess of 98% were seen in all sorted populations. The sequencing sample was made of central memory CD4+ T cells from blood. The sequence derives from a man aged 25-40 years with type 1 diabetes.

CDR3 in DNA: TGTGCCAGCATATCCGGGATCAGCACAGATACGCAGTATTTT. This translates into CASISGISTDTQYF. The J gene is TRBJ2-3, the V gene TRBV2; the D gene is possibly TRBD2 (5 bases). CDR1 SNHLY and CDR2 FYNNEI come from the germline V gene. V was clipped by 7 bases and J by 0 bases, with 11 bases between them. The CDR3 runs 14 residues.